This T cell receptor (beta chain) appears in the sequencing data of a study of T cells in Graves' hyperthyroidism and ophthalmopathy (dated by TCRdb to the late 2010s). Notes on the research overall: To identify TCR V-J signatures that set the groups apart, the researchers used a discovery cohort of roughly 100 patients, made up of around 40 with Graves' ophthalmopathy and about 59 with stable Graves' hyperthyroidism. TCR Vbeta CDR3 sequencing of 120 to 150 peripheral blood samples (over 40 ophthalmopathy, 75 or so hyperthyroidism and roughly 17 progressor patients) is reported in the paper. The roughly 94 discovery patients were randomly divided into training and test sets at a 7:3 ratio. Thyroid tissue and blood T-cell repertoires from several Graves' hyperthyroidism patients were also compared in the study. Following sampling, methimazole starting at 30 mg daily was given to hyperthyroidism patients, and high-dose intravenous methylprednisolone was given to ophthalmopathy patients. An independent validation cohort of around 20 hyperthyroidism patients and 17 patients who later progressed to ophthalmopathy tested prospective prediction of ophthalmopathy.

The CDR3 runs 16 residues from the cysteine to the phenylalanine. The retained sequence is limited to the CDR3, 48 bases, with the frame set at the first base. At the junction V is shortened by 5 bases and J by 5 bases; bases outside the gene matches: 8. Points the paper makes about the study in general: No statistical method was used to set the sample size in advance, and investigators knew the group allocation. Blood samples also contained most of the expanded thyroid clonotypes (frequency above 0.001), which suggests that blood repertoires may reflect thyroid immune responses. A 13 V-J signature model separated ophthalmopathy from stable hyperthyroidism, with around 90% sensitivity and about 81% specificity in cross-validation and 80%/75% in testing. In validation, progression to ophthalmopathy was predicted by the model with around 70% sensitivity and 72% to 80% specificity, a median of about 6.8 months before onset.

A patient counted as having stable Graves' hyperthyroidism if no progression to ophthalmopathy occurred over 18 months of follow-up. Hyperthyroidism patients were newly diagnosed, with disease duration under 2 months, and aged 18 to 65 years. Exclusion was applied to patients with uncontrolled infections, other autoimmune diseases, pregnancy or lactation. Clinical symptoms, serum thyroxine and TRAb, thyroid ultrasound, and orbital computed tomography formed the basis for the diagnoses. Trizol reagent was used to extract total RNA, and RNA quality was then checked on an Agilent 2100 Bioanalyzer. TCR beta CDR3 regions were amplified from RNA transcripts. A first-round RT-PCR of the TCR CDR3 used the HTBI primer set with the Qiagen OneStep RT-PCR kit. The libraries were constructed in a second round of multiplex PCR and then size-selected and purified. The libraries were sequenced on an Illumina HiSeq2000 using paired-end 100 bp reads. The paper's data handling went like this. SOAPnuke was used to process the raw data, throwing out any read that contained adapters or uncalled bases, had a mean Phred below 15, or lacked an exact constant-primer or identifier match. COPE v1.2.5 was used to merge the high-quality paired reads, and each unique nucleotide sequence was defined as a clonotype. Clonotypes were aligned to IMGT TRBV, TRBD and TRBJ reference segments using MiTCR v1.1. Only V-J combinations with frequency above 0.0001, covering 99% to 99.2% of repertoires, were analysed. A TCS score was defined as the ratio between F50 (clonal expansion) and ExV (chaos), using BLOSUM62-based TCRdist between CDR3 peptides within each V-J. Welch's t-statistics and random forest reduced around 510 V-J features to 13, which were used in a naive Bayes classifier (R e1071). TCRdb took the public reads, trimmed them with fastp at Q25, ran MiXCR for clone calling and kept in-frame beta chains. A single entry per CDR3 protein holds the most common genes and DNA from its merged rows. TCRdb, not the authors, supplied the V and J calls. The sample includes hundreds of thousands of distinct CDR3 sequences, with roughly 46% observed a single time. The top ten hold 8.2% of the sample.

About this clonotype: Its antigen remains unidentified. No base quality values were provided; no much bigger clone lies one nucleotide off.

This receptor was taken from a woman between 18 and 29 years old with Graves' hyperthyroidism. Donor details come from another sample of the same person, matched by shared clones. This chain is built from TRBV12-3 or TRBV12-4 and TRBJ2-5; 13 central nucleotides agree with TRBD2. The sequenced material came from peripheral blood or thyroid tissue (not recorded which). The encoded CDR3 is CASSRTSGRARETQYF. The DNA sequence is as follows: TGTGCCAGCAGTCGGACTAGCGGGAGAGCGAGGGAGACCCAGTACTTC.